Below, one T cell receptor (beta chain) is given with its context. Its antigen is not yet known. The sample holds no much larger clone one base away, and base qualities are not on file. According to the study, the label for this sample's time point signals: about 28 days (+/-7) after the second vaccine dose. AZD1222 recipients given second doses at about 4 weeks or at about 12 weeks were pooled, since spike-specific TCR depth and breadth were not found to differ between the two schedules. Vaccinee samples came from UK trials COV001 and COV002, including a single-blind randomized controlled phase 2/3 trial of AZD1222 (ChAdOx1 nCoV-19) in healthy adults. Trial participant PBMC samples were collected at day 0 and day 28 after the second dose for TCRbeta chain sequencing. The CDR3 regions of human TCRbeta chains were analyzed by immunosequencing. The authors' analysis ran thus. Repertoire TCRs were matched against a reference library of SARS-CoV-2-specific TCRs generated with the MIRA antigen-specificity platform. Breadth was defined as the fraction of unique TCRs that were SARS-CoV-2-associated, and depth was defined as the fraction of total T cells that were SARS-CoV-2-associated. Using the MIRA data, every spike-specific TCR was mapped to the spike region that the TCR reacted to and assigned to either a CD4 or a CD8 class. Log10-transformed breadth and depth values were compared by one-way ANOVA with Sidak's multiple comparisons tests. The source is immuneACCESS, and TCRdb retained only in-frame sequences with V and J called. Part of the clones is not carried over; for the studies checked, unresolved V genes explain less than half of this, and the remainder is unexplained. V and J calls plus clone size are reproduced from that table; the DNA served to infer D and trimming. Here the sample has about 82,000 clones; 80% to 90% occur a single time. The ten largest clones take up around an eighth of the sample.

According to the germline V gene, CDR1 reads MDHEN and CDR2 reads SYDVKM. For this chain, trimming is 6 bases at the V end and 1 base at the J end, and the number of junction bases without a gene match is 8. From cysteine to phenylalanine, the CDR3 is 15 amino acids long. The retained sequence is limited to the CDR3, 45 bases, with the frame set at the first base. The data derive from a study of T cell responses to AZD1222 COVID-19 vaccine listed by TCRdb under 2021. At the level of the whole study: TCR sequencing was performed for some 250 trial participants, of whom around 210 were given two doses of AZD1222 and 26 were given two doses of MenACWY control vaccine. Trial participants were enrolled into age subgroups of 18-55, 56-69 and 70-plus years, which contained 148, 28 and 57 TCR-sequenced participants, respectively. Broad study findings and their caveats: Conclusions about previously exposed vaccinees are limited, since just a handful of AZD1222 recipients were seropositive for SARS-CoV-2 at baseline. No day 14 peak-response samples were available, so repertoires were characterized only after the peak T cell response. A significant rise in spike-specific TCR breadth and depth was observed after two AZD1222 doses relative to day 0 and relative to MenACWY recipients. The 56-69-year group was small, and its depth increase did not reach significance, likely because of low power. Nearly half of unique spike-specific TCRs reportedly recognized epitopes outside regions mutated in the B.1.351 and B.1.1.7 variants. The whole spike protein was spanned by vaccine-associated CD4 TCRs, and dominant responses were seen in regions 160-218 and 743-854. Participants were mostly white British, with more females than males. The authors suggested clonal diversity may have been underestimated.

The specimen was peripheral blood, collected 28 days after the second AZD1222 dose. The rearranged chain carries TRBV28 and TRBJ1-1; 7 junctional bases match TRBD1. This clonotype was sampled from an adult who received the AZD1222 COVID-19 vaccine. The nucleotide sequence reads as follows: TGTGCCAGCAGGGGGAACAGGGGCTGGAACACTGAAGCTTTCTTT. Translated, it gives CASRGNRGWNTEAFF.